This T cell receptor (beta chain) originates from a study of neurological immune-mediated disorders. In regard to this clonotype: Its antigen is still unknown.

CD4+ or CD8+ T cells at a count of around 910,000 served as input for the sorted libraries. The cDNA was generated through 5'RACE incorporating 10-nucleotide random UMIs. The output of every sequencing run exceeded 160 million TCR-beta sequences, derived from 15-18 subjects. Using its own MiXCR run on the 5' RACE reads, TCRdb lists one record per CDR3 protein. Among tens of thousands of distinct CDR3 sequences listed, about 4.8% were seen once. Study findings and constraints: The level of TCR clonal expansion was highest in patients with HTLV-1-associated myelopathy and lowest in multiple sclerosis, where it fell below the level seen in healthy controls.

The sequence came from a man aged 18 to 35 in good health. Sequencing used CD4+ T cells from blood.

The CDR3 region is CASSLVWRGVDEQYF. In DNA, the CDR3 is TGCGCCAGCAGCTTGGTTTGGAGAGGGGTCGATGAGCAGTACTTC. The genes are TRBV5-1 and TRBJ2-7, with D perhaps being TRBD1 or TRBD2 (5 bases each). Deletions cut 0 bases from V and 7 bases from J, with 17 bases between. The CDR3 is 15 residues long. Germline values: CDR1 SGHRS, CDR2 YFSETQ. The whole variable domain, remainder taken from reference TRBV5-1 and TRBJ2-7, is KAGVTQTPRYLIKTRGQQVTLSCSPISGHRSVSWYQQTPGQGLQFLFEYFSETQRNKGNFPGRFSGRQFSNSRSEMNVSTLELGDSALYLCASSLVWRGVDEQYFGPGTRLTVT.